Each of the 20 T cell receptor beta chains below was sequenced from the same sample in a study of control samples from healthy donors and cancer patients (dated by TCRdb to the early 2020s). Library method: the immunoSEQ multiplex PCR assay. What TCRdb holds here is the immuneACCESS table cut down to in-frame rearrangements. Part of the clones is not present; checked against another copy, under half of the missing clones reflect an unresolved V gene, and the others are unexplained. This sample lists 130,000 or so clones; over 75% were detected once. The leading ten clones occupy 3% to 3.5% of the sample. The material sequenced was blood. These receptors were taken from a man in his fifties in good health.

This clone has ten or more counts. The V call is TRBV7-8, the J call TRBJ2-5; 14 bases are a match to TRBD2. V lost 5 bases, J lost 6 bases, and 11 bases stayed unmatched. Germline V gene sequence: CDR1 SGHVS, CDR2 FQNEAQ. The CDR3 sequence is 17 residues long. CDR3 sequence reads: CASSLGTSGGNPKTQYF. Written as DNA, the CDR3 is TGTGCCAGCAGCCTCGGGACTAGCGGGGGAAACCCCAAGACCCAGTACTTC. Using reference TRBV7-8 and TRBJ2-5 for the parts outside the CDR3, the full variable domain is GAGVSQSPRYKVAKRGQDVALRCDPISGHVSLFWYQQALGQGPEFLTYFQNEAQLDKSGLPSDRFFAERPEGSVSTLKIQRTQQEDSAVYLCASSLGTSGGNPKTQYFGPGTRLLVL.

Here the CDR3 DNA reads TGTGCCAGCAGCTTAAGGTTCGAAAACAATGAGCAGTTCTTC. Residues: CASSLRFENNEQFF. The V and J genes are TRBV7-3 and TRBJ2-1, with D unclear. Per the germline V gene, CDR1 is SGHTA and CDR2 is FQGTGA. V lost 1 base to trimming and J lost 5 bases, with 9 bases between them. The CDR3 loop spans 14 amino acids.

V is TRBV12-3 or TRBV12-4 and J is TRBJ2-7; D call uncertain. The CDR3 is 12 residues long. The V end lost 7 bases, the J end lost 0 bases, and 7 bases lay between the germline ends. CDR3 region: CASTSDSYEQYF. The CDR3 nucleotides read TGTGCCAGCACCTCGGACTCCTACGAGCAGTACTTC.

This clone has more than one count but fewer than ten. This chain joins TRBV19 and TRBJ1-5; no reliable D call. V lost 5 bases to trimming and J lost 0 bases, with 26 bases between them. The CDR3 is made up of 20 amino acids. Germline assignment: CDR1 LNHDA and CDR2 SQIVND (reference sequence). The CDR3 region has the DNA TGTGCCAGTAGTGATGTTCGGATCGTAGGCCTTCGCTATAGCAATCAGCCCCAGCATTTT. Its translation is CASSDVRIVGLRYSNQPQHF. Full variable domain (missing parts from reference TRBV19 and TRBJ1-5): DGGITQSPKYLFRKEGQNVTLSCEQNLNHDAMYWYRQDPGQGLRLIYYSQIVNDFQKGDIAEGYSVSREKKESFPLTVTSAQKNPTAFYLCASSDVRIVGLRYSNQPQHFGDGTRLSIL.

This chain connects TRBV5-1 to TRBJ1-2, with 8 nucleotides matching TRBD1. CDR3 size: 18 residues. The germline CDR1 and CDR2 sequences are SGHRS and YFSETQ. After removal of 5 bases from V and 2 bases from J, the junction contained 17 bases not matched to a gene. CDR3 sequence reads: CASRPGQGLGDGNYGYTF. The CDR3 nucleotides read TGCGCCAGCAGACCCGGACAGGGCTTAGGAGATGGAAACTATGGCTACACCTTC. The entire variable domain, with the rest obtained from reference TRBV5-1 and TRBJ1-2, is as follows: KAGVTQTPRYLIKTRGQQVTLSCSPISGHRSVSWYQQTPGQGLQFLFEYFSETQRNKGNFPGRFSGRQFSNSRSEMNVSTLELGDSALYLCASRPGQGLGDGNYGYTFGSGTRLTVV.

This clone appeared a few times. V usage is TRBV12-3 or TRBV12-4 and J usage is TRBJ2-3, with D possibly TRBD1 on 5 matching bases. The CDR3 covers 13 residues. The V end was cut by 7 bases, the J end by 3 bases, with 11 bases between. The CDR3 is CASIGAGTDTQYF. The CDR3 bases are TGTGCCAGCATAGGGGCTGGTACAGATACGCAGTATTTT.

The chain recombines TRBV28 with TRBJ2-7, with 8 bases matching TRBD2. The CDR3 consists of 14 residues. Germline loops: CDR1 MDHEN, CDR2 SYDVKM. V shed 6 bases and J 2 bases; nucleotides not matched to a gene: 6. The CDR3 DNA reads TGTGCCAGCAGGGGGAGCGGGGGAGCCTACGAGCAGTACTTC. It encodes CASRGSGGAYEQYF.

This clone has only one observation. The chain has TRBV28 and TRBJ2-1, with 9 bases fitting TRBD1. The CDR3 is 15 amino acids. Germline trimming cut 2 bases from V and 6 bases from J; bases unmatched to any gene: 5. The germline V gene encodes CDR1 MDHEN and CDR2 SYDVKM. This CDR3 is CASSLGTGIGNEQFF. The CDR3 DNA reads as TGTGCCAGCAGTTTAGGGACAGGGATAGGCAATGAGCAGTTCTTC.

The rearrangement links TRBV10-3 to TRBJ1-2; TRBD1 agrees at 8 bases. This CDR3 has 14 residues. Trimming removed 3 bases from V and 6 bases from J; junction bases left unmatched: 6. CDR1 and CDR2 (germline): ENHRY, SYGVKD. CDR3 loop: CAISDAGRGHGYTF. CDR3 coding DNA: TGTGCCATCAGTGACGCGGGCAGGGGGCATGGCTACACCTTC.

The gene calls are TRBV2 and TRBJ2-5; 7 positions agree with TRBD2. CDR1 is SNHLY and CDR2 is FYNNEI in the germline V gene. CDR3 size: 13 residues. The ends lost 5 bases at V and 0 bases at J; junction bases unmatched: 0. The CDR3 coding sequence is TGTGCCAGCAGTCTAGCGGACCAAGAGACCCAGTACTTC. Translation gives CASSLADQETQYF.

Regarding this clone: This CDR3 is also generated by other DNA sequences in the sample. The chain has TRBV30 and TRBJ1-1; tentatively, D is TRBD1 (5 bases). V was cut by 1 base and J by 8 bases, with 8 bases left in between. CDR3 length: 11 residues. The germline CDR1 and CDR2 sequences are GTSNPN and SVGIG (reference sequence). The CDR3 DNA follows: TGTGCCTGGAGTGGACAGAGAGAAGCTTTCTTT. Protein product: CAWSGQREAFF.

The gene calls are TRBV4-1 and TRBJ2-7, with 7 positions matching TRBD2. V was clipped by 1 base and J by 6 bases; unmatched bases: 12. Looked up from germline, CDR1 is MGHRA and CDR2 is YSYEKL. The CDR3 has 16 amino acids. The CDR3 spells CASSQGWTRGGGEQYF. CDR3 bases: TGCGCCAGCAGCCAAGGATGGACTAGGGGTGGTGGCGAGCAGTACTTC.

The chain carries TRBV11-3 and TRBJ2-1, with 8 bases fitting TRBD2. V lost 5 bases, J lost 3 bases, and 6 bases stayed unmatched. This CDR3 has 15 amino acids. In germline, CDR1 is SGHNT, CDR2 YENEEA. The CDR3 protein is CASSRAGGVYNEQFF. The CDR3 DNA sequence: TGTGCCAGCAGCCGTGCCGGGGGGGTCTACAATGAGCAGTTCTTC.

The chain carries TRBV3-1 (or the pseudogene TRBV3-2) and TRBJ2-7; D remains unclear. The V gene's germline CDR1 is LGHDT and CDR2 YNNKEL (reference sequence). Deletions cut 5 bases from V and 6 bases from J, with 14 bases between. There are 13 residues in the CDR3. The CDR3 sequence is CASSTSHQGEQYF. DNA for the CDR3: TGTGCCAGCAGCACATCCCACCAAGGCGAGCAGTACTTC.

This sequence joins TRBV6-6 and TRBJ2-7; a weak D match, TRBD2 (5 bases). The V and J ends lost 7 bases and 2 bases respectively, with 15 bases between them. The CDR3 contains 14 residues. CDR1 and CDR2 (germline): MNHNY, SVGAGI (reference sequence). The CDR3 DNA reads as TGTGCCAGCATGCCACAAGGGAGCCCCTACGAGCAGTACTTC. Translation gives CASMPQGSPYEQYF.

CDR3 bases: TGTGCCAGCACCGCCCGGGACAGGGGCAATGAGCAGTTCTTC. This encodes CASTARDRGNEQFF. The rearrangement joins TRBV27 to TRBJ2-1; 10 nucleotides agree with TRBD1. CDR1 is MNHEY and CDR2 is SMNVEV in the germline V gene (reference sequence). This CDR3 has 14 residues. J gave up 6 bases and V 7 bases, and 6 bases lay outside the gene matches.

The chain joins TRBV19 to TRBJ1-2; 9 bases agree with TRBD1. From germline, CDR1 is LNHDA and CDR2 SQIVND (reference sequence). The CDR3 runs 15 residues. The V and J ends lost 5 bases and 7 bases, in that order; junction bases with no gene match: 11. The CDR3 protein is CASSAPGTGLFGYTF. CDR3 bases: TGTGCCAGTAGTGCCCCCGGGACAGGGTTATTTGGCTACACCTTC.

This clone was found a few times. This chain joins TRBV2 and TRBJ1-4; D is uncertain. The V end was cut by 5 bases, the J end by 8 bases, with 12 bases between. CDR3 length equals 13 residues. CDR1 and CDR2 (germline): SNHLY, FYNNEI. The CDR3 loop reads CASSPRGGEKLFF. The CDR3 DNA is TGTGCCAGCAGTCCCCGTGGAGGGGAAAAACTGTTTTTT.

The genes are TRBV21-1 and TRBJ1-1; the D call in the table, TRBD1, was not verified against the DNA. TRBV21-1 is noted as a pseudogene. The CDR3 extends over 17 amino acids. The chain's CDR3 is CASSKGPRQGMYTEAFF. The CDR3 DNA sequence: TGTGCCAGCAGCAAAGGGCCCCGACAGGGGATGTACACTGAAGCTTTCTTT.

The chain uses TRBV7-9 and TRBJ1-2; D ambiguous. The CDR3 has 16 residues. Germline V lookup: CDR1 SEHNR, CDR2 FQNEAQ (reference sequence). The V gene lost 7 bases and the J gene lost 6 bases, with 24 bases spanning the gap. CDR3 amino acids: CASTPPGLRLVDGYTF. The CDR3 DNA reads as TGTGCCAGCACCCCACCTGGGTTACGGCTTGTAGATGGCTACACCTTC.